A single T cell receptor (beta chain) is shown here with its context. Its cognate antigen is unknown. The TCRbeta library was prepared with unique molecular identifiers. Each CDR3 protein gets one entry after TCRdb re-called the PCR reads with MiXCR. Among approximately 800,000 distinct CDR3 sequences listed, around 15% were seen once. The data derive from a study of T-cell reconstitution after alpha-beta-depleted transplantation in children. Study findings and constraints: It was newly produced T cells that mostly accounted for T-cell counts and diversity one year after transplant.

From germline, CDR1 is KGHSH and CDR2 LQKENI. This CDR3 has 14 residues. Trimming removed 0 bases at V and 2 bases at J, with 8 bases between. Sequenced material: PBMCs, mostly from graft donor cells, taken 360 days after TCRalphabeta/CD19-depleted stem cell transplant. The source of this sequence is a male patient under 18 who had a stem cell transplant for acute lymphoblastic leukemia, so the T cells may come from the graft donor. The J gene is TRBJ2-7, the V gene TRBV18, with unresolved D. CDR3 DNA: TGTGCCAGCTCACCACCTCCCAGGACCTACGAGCAGTACTTC. Translating gives CASSPPPRTYEQYF.